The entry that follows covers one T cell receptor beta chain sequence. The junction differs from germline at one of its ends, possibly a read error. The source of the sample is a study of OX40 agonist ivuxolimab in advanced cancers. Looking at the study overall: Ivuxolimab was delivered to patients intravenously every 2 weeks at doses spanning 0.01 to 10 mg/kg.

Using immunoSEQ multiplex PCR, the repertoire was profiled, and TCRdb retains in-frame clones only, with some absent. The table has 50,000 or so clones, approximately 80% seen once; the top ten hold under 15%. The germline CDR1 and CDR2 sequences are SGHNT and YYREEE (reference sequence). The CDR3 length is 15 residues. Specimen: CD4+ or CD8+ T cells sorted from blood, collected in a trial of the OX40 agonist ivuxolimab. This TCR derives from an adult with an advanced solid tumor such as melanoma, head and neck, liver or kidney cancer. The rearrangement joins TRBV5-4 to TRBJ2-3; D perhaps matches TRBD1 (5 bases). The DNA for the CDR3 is TGTGCCAGCAGGTTGGCCACAGGTTTCACAGATACGCAGTATTTT. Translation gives CASRLATGFTDTQYF.